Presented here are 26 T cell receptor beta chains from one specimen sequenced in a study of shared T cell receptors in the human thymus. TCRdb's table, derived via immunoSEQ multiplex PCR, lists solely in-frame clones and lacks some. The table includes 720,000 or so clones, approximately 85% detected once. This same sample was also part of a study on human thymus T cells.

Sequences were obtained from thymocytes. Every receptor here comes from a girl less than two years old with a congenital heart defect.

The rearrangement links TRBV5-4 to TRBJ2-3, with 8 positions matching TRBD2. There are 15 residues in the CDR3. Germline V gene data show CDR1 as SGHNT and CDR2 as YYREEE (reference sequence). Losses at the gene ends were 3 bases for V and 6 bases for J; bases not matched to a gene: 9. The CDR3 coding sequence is TGTGCCAGCAGCTACAATCGGGGGGGACGTGATACGCAGTATTTT. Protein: CASSYNRGGRDTQYF.

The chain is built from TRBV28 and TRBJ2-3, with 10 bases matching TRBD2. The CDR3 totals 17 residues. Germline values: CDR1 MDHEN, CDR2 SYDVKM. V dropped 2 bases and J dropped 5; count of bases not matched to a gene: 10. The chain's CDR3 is CASSLEASGGLVDTQYF. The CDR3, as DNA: TGTGCCAGCAGTTTAGAGGCTAGCGGGGGACTCGTAGATACGCAGTATTTT.

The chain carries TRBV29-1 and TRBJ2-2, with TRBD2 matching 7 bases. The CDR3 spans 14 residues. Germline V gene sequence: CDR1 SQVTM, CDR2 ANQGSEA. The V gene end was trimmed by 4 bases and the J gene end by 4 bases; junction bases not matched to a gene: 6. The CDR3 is CSVGPREGTGELFF. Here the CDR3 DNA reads TGCAGCGTTGGTCCGAGGGAGGGCACCGGGGAGCTGTTTTTT.

CDR3 sequence (DNA): TGTGCCAGCAGCCTAACAGGGGGCGCTCGGCCTGGCTACACCTTC. This codes for CASSLTGGARPGYTF. The J gene is TRBJ1-2, the V gene TRBV28, with TRBD1 matching 9 bases. The CDR3 contains 15 residues. Germline trimming cut 6 bases from V and 7 bases from J; bases unmatched to any gene: 12. CDR1 and CDR2 (germline): MDHEN, SYDVKM.

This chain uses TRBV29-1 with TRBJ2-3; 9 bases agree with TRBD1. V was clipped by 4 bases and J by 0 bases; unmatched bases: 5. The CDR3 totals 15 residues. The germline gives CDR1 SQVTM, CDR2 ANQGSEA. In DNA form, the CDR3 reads TGCAGCGTTGTTCCGACAGGGGGTAGCACAGATACGCAGTATTTT. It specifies CSVVPTGGSTDTQYF.

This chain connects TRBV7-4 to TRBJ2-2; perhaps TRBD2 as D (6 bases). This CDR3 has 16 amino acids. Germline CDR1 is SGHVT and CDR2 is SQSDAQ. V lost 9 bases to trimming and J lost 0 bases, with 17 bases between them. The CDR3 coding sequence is TGTGCCAGGGTCACATCAGCGGGTCCGAACACCGGGGAGCTGTTTTTT. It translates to CARVTSAGPNTGELFF.

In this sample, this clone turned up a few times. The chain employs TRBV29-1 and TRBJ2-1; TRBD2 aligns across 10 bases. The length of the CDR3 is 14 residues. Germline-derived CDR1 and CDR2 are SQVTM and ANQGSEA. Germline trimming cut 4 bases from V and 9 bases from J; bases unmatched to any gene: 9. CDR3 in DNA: TGCAGCGTTGCCGCGATGGGACTAGCGCTTGAGCAGTTCTTC. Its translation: CSVAAMGLALEQFF.

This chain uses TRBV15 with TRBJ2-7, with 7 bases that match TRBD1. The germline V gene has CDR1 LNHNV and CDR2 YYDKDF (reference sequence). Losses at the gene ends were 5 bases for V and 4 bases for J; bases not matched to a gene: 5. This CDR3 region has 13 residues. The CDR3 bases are TGTGCCACCAGCGAGGGGGCCGGGTACGAGCAGTACTTC. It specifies CATSEGAGYEQYF.

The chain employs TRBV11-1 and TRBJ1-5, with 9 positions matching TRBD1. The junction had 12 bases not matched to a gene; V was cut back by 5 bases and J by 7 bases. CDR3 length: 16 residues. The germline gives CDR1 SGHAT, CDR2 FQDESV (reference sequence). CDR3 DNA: TGTGCCAGCAGCCAAGAGGACAGGGGTGGCATCCAGCCCCAGCATTTT. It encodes CASSQEDRGGIQPQHF.

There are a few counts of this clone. CDR3 bases: TGTGCCAGCAGTGAGGGACAGACTAATTCACCCCTCCACTTT. As protein: CASSEGQTNSPLHF. The chain links TRBV6-4 to TRBJ1-6, with TRBD1 identical over 7 bases. The CDR3 covers 14 residues. Germline V CDR1 and CDR2: MRHNA, SNTAGT. Unmatched junction bases numbered 2, after V lost 3 bases and J lost 6 bases.

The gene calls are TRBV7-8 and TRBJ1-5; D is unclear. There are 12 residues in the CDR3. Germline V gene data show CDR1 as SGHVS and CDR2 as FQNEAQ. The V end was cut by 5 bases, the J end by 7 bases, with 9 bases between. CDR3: CASSATGQPQHF. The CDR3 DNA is TGTGCCAGCAGCGCGACTGGCCAGCCCCAGCATTTT.

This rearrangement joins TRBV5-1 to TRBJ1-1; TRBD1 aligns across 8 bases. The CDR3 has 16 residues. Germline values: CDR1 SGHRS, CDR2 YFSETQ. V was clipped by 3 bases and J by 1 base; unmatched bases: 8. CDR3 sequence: CASSYRRGQANTEAFF. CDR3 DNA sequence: TGCGCCAGCAGCTATCGCCGGGGACAGGCGAACACTGAAGCTTTCTTT. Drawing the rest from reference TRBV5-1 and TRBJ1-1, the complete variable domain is KAGVTQTPRYLIKTRGQQVTLSCSPISGHRSVSWYQQTPGQGLQFLFEYFSETQRNKGNFPGRFSGRQFSNSRSEMNVSTLELGDSALYLCASSYRRGQANTEAFFGQGTRLTVV.

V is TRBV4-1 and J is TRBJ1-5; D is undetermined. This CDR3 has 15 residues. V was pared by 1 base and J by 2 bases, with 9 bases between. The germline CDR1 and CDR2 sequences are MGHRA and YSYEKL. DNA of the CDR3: TGCGCCAGCAGCCAAGGCGGAGGTGGCAATCAGCCCCAGCATTTT. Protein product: CASSQGGGGNQPQHF.

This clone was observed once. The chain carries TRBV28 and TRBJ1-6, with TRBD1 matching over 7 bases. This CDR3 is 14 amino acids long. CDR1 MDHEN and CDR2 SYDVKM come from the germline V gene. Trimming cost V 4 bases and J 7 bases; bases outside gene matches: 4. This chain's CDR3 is CASSSGQLNSPLHF. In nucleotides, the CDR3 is TGTGCCAGCAGTTCGGGACAGCTCAATTCACCCCTCCACTTT.

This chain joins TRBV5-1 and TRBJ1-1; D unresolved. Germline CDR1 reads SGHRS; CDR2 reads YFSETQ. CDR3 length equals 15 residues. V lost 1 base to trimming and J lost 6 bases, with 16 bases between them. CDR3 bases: TGCGCCAGCAGCTTGAAAGTGCAGACTAACGCTGAAGCTTTCTTT. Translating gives CASSLKVQTNAEAFF.

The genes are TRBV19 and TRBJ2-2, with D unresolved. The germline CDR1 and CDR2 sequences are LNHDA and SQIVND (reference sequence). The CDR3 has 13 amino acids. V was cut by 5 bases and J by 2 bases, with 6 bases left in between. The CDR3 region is CASSERNTGELFF. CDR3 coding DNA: TGTGCCAGTAGTGAGAGAAACACCGGGGAGCTGTTTTTT.

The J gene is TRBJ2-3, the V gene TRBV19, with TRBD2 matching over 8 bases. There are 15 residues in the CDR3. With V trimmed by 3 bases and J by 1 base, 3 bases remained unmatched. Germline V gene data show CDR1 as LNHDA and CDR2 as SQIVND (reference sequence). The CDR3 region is CASSIFSGGTDTQYF. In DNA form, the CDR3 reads TGTGCCAGTAGTATCTTTAGCGGGGGCACAGATACGCAGTATTTT.

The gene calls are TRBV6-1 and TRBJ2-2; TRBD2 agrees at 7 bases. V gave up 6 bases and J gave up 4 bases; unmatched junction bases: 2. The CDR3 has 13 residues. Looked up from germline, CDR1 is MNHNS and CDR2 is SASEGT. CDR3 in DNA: TGTGCCAGCAGAGAGCGGGGCACCGGGGAGCTGTTTTTT. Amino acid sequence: CASRERGTGELFF.

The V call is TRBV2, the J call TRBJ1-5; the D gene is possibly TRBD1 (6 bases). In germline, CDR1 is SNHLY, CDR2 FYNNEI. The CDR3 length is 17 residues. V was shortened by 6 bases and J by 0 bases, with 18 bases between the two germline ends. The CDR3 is CASSDSDRKYSNQPQHF. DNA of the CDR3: TGTGCCAGCAGCGATTCAGACAGGAAATATAGCAATCAGCCCCAGCATTTT.

CDR3 coding DNA: TGTGCCAGCAGCCAGCGGGGGGACCTCGACGAGCAGTACTTC. Amino acid sequence: CASSQRGDLDEQYF. This chain joins TRBV6-5 and TRBJ2-7; 9 bases fit TRBD2. Per the germline V gene, CDR1 is MNHEY and CDR2 is SVGAGI. This CDR3 comprises 14 residues. With V trimmed by 6 bases and J by 5 bases, 8 bases remained unmatched.

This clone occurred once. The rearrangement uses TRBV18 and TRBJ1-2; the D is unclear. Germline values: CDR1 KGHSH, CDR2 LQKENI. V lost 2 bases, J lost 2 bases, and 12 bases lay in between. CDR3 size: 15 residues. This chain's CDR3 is CASSPGRRENYGYTF. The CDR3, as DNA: TGTGCCAGCTCACCAGGGCGACGAGAAAACTATGGCTACACCTTC.

The CDR3 DNA reads as TGTGCCAGCAGTGAACCCCGGGTTCACTCCTACGAGCAGTACTTC. Its protein is CASSEPRVHSYEQYF. This chain uses TRBV6-1 with TRBJ2-7; D is unclear. Germline V gene data show CDR1 as MNHNS and CDR2 as SASEGT. This CDR3 spans 15 amino acids. The germline V and J ends were trimmed by 2 bases and 0 bases, with 11 bases remaining between them.

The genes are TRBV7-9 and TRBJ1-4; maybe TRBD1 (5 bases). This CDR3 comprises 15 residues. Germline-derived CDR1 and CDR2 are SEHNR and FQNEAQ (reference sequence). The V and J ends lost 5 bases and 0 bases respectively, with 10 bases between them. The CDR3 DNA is TGTGCCAGCAGCCACCAGGGCGCAACTAATGAAAAACTGTTTTTT. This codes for CASSHQGATNEKLFF.

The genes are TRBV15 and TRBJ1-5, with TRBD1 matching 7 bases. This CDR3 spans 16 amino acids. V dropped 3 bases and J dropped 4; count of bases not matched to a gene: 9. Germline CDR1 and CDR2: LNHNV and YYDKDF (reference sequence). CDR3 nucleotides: TGTGCCACCAGCAGCCATGGGACAGCCCCGAATCAGCCCCAGCATTTT. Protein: CATSSHGTAPNQPQHF.

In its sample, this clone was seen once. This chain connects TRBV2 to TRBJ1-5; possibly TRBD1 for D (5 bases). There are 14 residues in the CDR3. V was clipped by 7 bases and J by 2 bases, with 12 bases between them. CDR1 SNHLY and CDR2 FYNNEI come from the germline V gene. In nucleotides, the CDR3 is TGTGCCAGCACCGGGGGGTTGGGCAATCAGCCCCAGCATTTT. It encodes CASTGGLGNQPQHF.

The CDR3 sequence: CASSSPRQGAIFYGYTF. CDR3 nucleotides: TGTGCCAGCAGCTCCCCCCGGCAGGGGGCAATTTTCTATGGCTACACCTTC. V and J are TRBV11-2 and TRBJ1-2; 8 nucleotides match TRBD1. Germline V gene lookup returns CDR1 SGHAT and CDR2 FQNNGV. V shed 4 bases and J 4 bases; nucleotides not matched to a gene: 14. This CDR3 is built from 17 residues.